The 27 T cell receptor beta chains presented below share a single source sample, sequenced in a study of T cell responses to AZD1222 COVID-19 vaccine. The data were produced by immunoSEQ multiplex PCR, yet TCRdb's version contains in-frame clones alone and is incomplete. The sample contains fewer than 120,000 clones, about 90% of which appear only once. The sequenced sample was peripheral blood, obtained 28 days after the second AZD1222 dose. The receptors derive from an adult who received the AZD1222 COVID-19 vaccine.

The chain links TRBV27 to TRBJ1-2; D is perhaps TRBD1 (6 bases). CDR1 and CDR2 from the germline V gene are MNHEY and SMNVEV (reference sequence). This CDR3 spans 13 amino acids. The V end was cut by 0 bases, the J end by 8 bases, with 10 bases between. Written as DNA, the CDR3 is TGTGCCAGCAGTTTATCAGGGGGTGGGGGCTACACCTTC. Encoded protein: CASSLSGGGGYTF.

V usage is TRBV25-1 and J usage is TRBJ1-4; D not resolved. The germline V gene encodes CDR1 MGHDK and CDR2 SYGVNS. CDR3 size: 13 residues. Trimming cost V 6 bases and J 4 bases, with 9 bases left between them. The CDR3 reads CASRDGYNEKLFF. As DNA, the CDR3 is TGTGCCAGCAGAGACGGCTATAATGAAAAACTGTTTTTT. The full variable domain, completed using reference TRBV25-1 and TRBJ1-4, is EADIYQTPRYLVIGTGKKITLECSQTMGHDKMYWYQQDPGMELHLIHYSYGVNSTEKGDLSSESTVSRIRTEHFPLTLESARPSHTSQYLCASRDGYNEKLFFGSGTQLSVL.

CDR3 sequence reads: CASTIDGNTEAFF. The CDR3 DNA reads as TGTGCCAGCACCATAGACGGGAACACTGAAGCTTTCTTT. The chain employs TRBV6-5 and TRBJ1-1; D is unresolved. From germline, CDR1 is MNHEY and CDR2 SVGAGI. V was cut by 7 bases and J by 1 base, with 10 bases left in between. The CDR3 spans 13 residues.

This clone has only a few counts. This rearrangement joins TRBV29-1 to TRBJ1-1; D gene unclear. The V gene lost 5 bases and the J gene lost 0 bases, with 13 bases spanning the gap. The germline V gene encodes CDR1 SQVTM and CDR2 ANQGSEA. The CDR3 is 14 residues long. The CDR3 here is CSVLPRTVNTEAFF. For the CDR3, the DNA is TGCAGCGTTCTCCCGCGTACCGTGAACACTGAAGCTTTCTTT. Variable domain in full (rest from reference TRBV29-1 and TRBJ1-1): SAVISQKPSRDICQRGTSLTIQCQVDSQVTMMFWYRQQPGQSLTLIATANQGSEATYESGFVIDKFPISRPNLTFSTLTVSNMSPEDSSIYLCSVLPRTVNTEAFFGQGTRLTVV.

The V gene is TRBV10-1, the J gene TRBJ1-1, with a tentative D call TRBD1 (6 bases). Per the germline V gene, CDR1 is WNHNN and CDR2 is SYGVQD (reference sequence). Between the trimmed V and J ends, which lost 5 bases and 3 bases, there was a span of 13 bases. The CDR3 totals 14 residues. This CDR3 reads CASSPGTQHTEAFF. The CDR3, as DNA: TGCGCCAGCAGTCCCGGGACACAACACACTGAAGCTTTCTTT.

This chain joins TRBV9 and TRBJ2-7; TRBD1 matches at 10 bases. V gave up 3 bases and J gave up 4 bases; unmatched junction bases: 4. The germline gives CDR1 SGDLS, CDR2 YYNGEE. CDR3 size: 14 residues. CDR3 residues: CASSGGQGQYEQYF. The CDR3 DNA sequence: TGTGCCAGCAGCGGGGGACAGGGGCAATACGAGCAGTACTTC.

The chain is built from TRBV3-1 (or the pseudogene TRBV3-2) and TRBJ2-1, with D perhaps matching TRBD2 (6 bases). CDR1 LGHDT and CDR2 YNNKEL come from the germline V gene (reference sequence). Trimming shortened V by 2 bases and J by 4 bases, and 9 bases separated the two germline ends. This CDR3 is built from 14 residues. CDR3 loop: CASSQWDSYNEQFF. CDR3 DNA sequence: TGTGCCAGCAGCCAATGGGACTCATACAATGAGCAGTTCTTC.

V gene TRBV15 combines with J gene TRBJ1-6; no reliable D call. The germline CDR1 and CDR2 sequences are LNHNV and YYDKDF (reference sequence). Trimming removed 0 bases from V and 14 bases from J, with 8 bases in between. This CDR3 spans 12 amino acids. CDR3 sequence (DNA): TGTGCCACCAGCAGAGAGGCGGGATCCCTCCACTTT. Translating gives CATSREAGSLHF.

J is TRBJ2-7 and V is TRBV15; D is perhaps TRBD2 (5 bases). The CDR3 loop spans 13 amino acids. CDR1 is LNHNV, CDR2 YYDKDF, per germline (reference sequence). V was shortened by 0 bases and J by 3 bases, with 6 bases between the two germline ends. The DNA for the CDR3 is TGTGCCACCAGCAGAGATCGGGACTACGAGCAGTACTTC. It is translated as CATSRDRDYEQYF.

The V and J genes are TRBV3-1 (or the pseudogene TRBV3-2) and TRBJ2-1; 14 bases are shared with TRBD2. CDR1 is LGHDT, CDR2 YNNKEL, per germline (reference sequence). V dropped 2 bases and J dropped 8; count of bases not matched to a gene: 2. This CDR3 is 15 amino acids long. Here the CDR3 reads CASSQLGLAGDEQFF. Written as DNA, the CDR3 is TGTGCCAGCAGCCAACTGGGACTAGCGGGAGATGAGCAGTTCTTC.

V is TRBV9 and J is TRBJ2-7; D unclear. Between the trimmed V and J ends, which lost 4 bases and 3 bases, there was a span of 20 bases. This CDR3 contains 16 residues. The germline gives CDR1 SGDLS, CDR2 YYNGEE. The CDR3 loop reads CASSKTPAGADYEQYF. CDR3 DNA: TGTGCCAGCAGCAAAACTCCCGCAGGCGCTGACTACGAGCAGTACTTC. The full variable domain, with the rest looked up from reference TRBV9 and TRBJ2-7, is DSGVTQTPKHLITATGQRVTLRCSPRSGDLSVYWYQQSLDQGLQFLIQYYNGEERAKGNILERFSAQQFPDLHSELNLSSLELGDSALYFCASSKTPAGADYEQYFGPGTRLTVT.

J is TRBJ1-6 and V is TRBV9; D unresolved. The V gene's germline CDR1 is SGDLS and CDR2 YYNGEE. V was shortened by 0 bases and J by 5 bases, with 9 bases between the two germline ends. The CDR3 totals 15 residues. The CDR3 reads CASSVDGQHNSPLHF. The CDR3 nucleotides are TGTGCCAGCAGCGTAGACGGCCAACATAATTCACCCCTCCACTTT.

The chain links TRBV11-2 to TRBJ2-7; the D call may be TRBD1 or TRBD2 (5 bases each). The CDR3 runs 14 residues. The germline V gene encodes CDR1 SGHAT and CDR2 FQNNGV. V was clipped by 4 bases and J by 7 bases, with 17 bases between them. CDR3 sequence: CASSSVQGPGEQYF. CDR3 sequence (DNA): TGTGCCAGCAGCTCAGTGCAGGGTCCGGGGGAGCAGTACTTC.

This clone came up a few times. The CDR3 here is CASSIRTGGYEQYF. In nucleotides, the CDR3 is TGCGCCAGCAGCATTCGGACAGGGGGCTACGAGCAGTACTTC. The V gene is TRBV5-1, the J gene TRBJ2-7; TRBD1 matches 10 bases. V lost 4 bases to trimming and J lost 3 bases; unmatched junction nucleotides: 4. Germline CDR1 is SGHRS and CDR2 is YFSETQ. CDR3 size: 14 residues.

This chain joins TRBV7-2 and TRBJ1-1; possibly TRBD1 for D (5 bases). CDR1 and CDR2 from the germline V gene are SGHTA and FQGNSA. The V and J ends lost 7 bases and 2 bases respectively, with 17 bases between them. The CDR3 is 15 amino acids. The CDR3 sequence: CASTQRGGLNTEAFF. In nucleotides, the CDR3 is TGTGCCAGCACCCAACGCGGGGGTCTAAACACTGAAGCTTTCTTT.

The chain uses TRBV28 and TRBJ1-1; 7 bases fit TRBD1. V shed 4 bases and J 4 bases; nucleotides not matched to a gene: 6. CDR3 length: 14 residues. Germline assignment: CDR1 MDHEN and CDR2 SYDVKM. CDR3 amino acids: CASSYDREVTEAFF. The CDR3 DNA reads as TGTGCCAGCAGTTACGACAGGGAGGTCACTGAAGCTTTCTTT. The variable domain in full, with the rest retrieved from reference TRBV28 and TRBJ1-1, is DVKVTQSSRYLVKRTGEKVFLECVQDMDHENMFWYRQDPGLGLRLIYFSYDVKMKEKGDIPEGYSVSREKKERFSLILESASTNQTSMYLCASSYDREVTEAFFGQGTRLTVV.

The rearrangement links TRBV27 to TRBJ1-2; tentative D call: TRBD1 (6 bases). Germline V CDR1 and CDR2: MNHEY, SMNVEV (reference sequence). This CDR3 has 15 amino acids. V was pared by 0 bases and J by 4 bases, with 12 bases between. The CDR3 loop reads CASSLSGGSAYGYTF. CDR3 sequence (DNA): TGTGCCAGCAGTTTATCCGGGGGCAGTGCCTATGGCTACACCTTC.

The chain links TRBV9 to TRBJ2-1, with D hard to call. Trimming cost V 4 bases and J 9 bases, with 11 bases left between them. Germline V gene data show CDR1 as SGDLS and CDR2 as YYNGEE. CDR3 length: 12 amino acids. The CDR3 nucleotides are TGTGCCAGCAGCCCGGGCCACGGTGAGCAGTTCTTC. It specifies CASSPGHGEQFF. Based on the CDR3 plus reference TRBV9 and TRBJ2-1, the full variable domain is DSGVTQTPKHLITATGQRVTLRCSPRSGDLSVYWYQQSLDQGLQFLIQYYNGEERAKGNILERFSAQQFPDLHSELNLSSLELGDSALYFCASSPGHGEQFFGPGTRLTVL.

The chain links TRBV14 to TRBJ2-1; no reliable D call. V was shortened by 0 bases and J by 9 bases, with 12 bases between the two germline ends. Germline CDR1 SGHDN, CDR2 FVKESK. The CDR3 covers 14 residues. The CDR3 DNA sequence: TGTGCCAGCAGCCAAGATGGCTATTCGGGTGAGCAGTTCTTC. Translated: CASSQDGYSGEQFF.

The chain links TRBV11-2 to TRBJ2-5, with 8 positions matching TRBD2. The CDR3 is 14 amino acids. J gave up 5 bases and V 1 base, and 3 bases lay outside the gene matches. Germline values: CDR1 SGHAT, CDR2 FQNNGV. DNA for the CDR3: TGTGCCAGCAGCTTAGGAGGCGGGGGGGAGACCCAGTACTTC. Translation gives CASSLGGGGETQYF.

The CDR3 region has the DNA TGTGCCAGTAGTCCGCTACAGGGGAAAGAGACCCAGTACTTC. This sequence encodes CASSPLQGKETQYF. The rearrangement uses TRBV19 and TRBJ2-5; 7 bases match TRBD1. The CDR3 extends over 14 amino acids. The germline CDR1 and CDR2 sequences are LNHDA and SQIVND (reference sequence). V shed 5 bases, J shed 3 bases, and the junction held 6 bases outside the gene matches.

The chain is built from TRBV13 and TRBJ1-1; D not certain. The germline CDR1 and CDR2 sequences are PRHDT and FYEKMQ (reference sequence). CDR3 length: 15 residues. The V and J ends lost 7 bases and 0 bases respectively, with 15 bases between them. CDR3 nucleotide sequence: TGTGCCAGCACCATTAGATCCAGGTTGAACACTGAAGCTTTCTTT. Amino acid sequence: CASTIRSRLNTEAFF.

The chain recombines TRBV28 with TRBJ1-6, with no clear D. Per germline, CDR1 MDHEN and CDR2 SYDVKM. The length of the CDR3 is 13 residues. V was pared by 7 bases and J by 9 bases, with 13 bases between. The CDR3 region is CASTLTSGSPLHF. The DNA of the CDR3 is TGTGCCAGCACCCTAACGTCGGGTTCACCCCTCCACTTT.

The gene calls are TRBV24-1 and TRBJ1-5; D not certain. The CDR3 runs to 13 residues. CDR1 is KGHDR, CDR2 SFDVKD, per germline. Trimming removed 9 bases from V and 4 bases from J, with 12 bases in between. For the CDR3, the DNA is TGTGCCACCGGAATTGGGGAAAATCAGCCCCAGCATTTT. This gives the protein CATGIGENQPQHF.

V usage is TRBV19 and J usage is TRBJ1-1; D gene uncertain. This CDR3 spans 13 amino acids. Germline values: CDR1 LNHDA, CDR2 SQIVND (reference sequence). V lost 4 bases and J lost 2, with 8 bases in between. Here the CDR3 DNA reads TGTGCCAGTAGTAGGCTGATAAACACTGAAGCTTTCTTT. Amino acids: CASSRLINTEAFF. The full variable domain, in which reference TRBV19 and TRBJ1-1 provide the parts outside the CDR3, is DGGITQSPKYLFRKEGQNVTLSCEQNLNHDAMYWYRQDPGQGLRLIYYSQIVNDFQKGDIAEGYSVSREKKESFPLTVTSAQKNPTAFYLCASSRLINTEAFFGQGTRLTVV.

This chain uses TRBV12-3 or TRBV12-4 with TRBJ2-7; no definite D call. V gave up 3 bases and J gave up 2 bases, with 8 bases separating them. This CDR3 has 13 residues. CDR3 DNA sequence: TGTGCCAGCAGTTTCACAGATACCTACGAGCAGTACTTC. As protein: CASSFTDTYEQYF.

The chain couples TRBV27 to TRBJ2-5, with 7 bases aligning to TRBD1. Germline V lookup: CDR1 MNHEY, CDR2 SMNVEV (reference sequence). This CDR3 is 12 amino acids long. V lost 6 bases to trimming and J lost 5 bases; unmatched junction nucleotides: 3. Here the CDR3 reads CASSLQGETQYF. The CDR3 DNA reads TGTGCCAGCAGCTTACAGGGGGAGACCCAGTACTTC.